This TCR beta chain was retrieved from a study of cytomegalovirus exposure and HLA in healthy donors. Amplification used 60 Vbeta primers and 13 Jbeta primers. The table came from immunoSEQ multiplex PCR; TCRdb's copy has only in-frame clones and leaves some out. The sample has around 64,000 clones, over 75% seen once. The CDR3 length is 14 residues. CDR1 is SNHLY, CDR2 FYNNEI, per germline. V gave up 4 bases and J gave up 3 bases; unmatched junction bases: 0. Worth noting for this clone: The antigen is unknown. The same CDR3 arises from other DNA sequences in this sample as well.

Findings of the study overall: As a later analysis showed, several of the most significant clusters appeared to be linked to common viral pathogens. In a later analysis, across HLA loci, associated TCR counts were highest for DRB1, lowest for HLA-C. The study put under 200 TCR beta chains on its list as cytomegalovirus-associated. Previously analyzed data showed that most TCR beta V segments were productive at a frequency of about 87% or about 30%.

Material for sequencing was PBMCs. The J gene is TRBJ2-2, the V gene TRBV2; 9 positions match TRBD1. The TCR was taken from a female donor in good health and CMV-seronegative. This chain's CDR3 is CASSGQGDTGELFF. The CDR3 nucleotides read TGTGCCAGCAGTGGACAGGGGGACACCGGGGAGCTGTTTTTT.